The 16 T cell receptor beta chains presented below share a single source sample, sequenced in a study of spatial heterogeneity in lung cancer. Using its own MiXCR run on the 5' RACE reads, TCRdb lists one record per CDR3 protein. The repertoire consists of 50,000 or so distinct CDR3 sequences, with approximately 10% occurring once and the leading ten covering 30% to 40%. As to time point: blood at routine non-recurrence follow-up after resection. The sequencing used PBMCs, collected at follow-up. Every receptor here comes from a male donor with early-stage non-small cell lung cancer.

This clonotype was recorded many times. The rearrangement uses TRBV12-3 or TRBV12-4 and TRBJ2-7; 7 bases are a match to TRBD2. This CDR3 contains 16 residues. Trimming took 5 bases from V and 2 from J; bases not matched to a gene: 12. The CDR3 nucleotides are TGTGCCAGCAGTCCCGGGAGCCCCAGCGGGACCTACGAGCAGTACTTC. As protein: CASSPGSPSGTYEQYF.

The chain uses TRBV12-3 or TRBV12-4 and TRBJ2-3; 10 bases line up with TRBD2. The CDR3 loop spans 15 amino acids. Germline trimming cut 6 bases from V and 5 bases from J; bases unmatched to any gene: 8. CDR3 DNA sequence: TGTGCCAGCAGCAAAGCGGGGGGGCCAGGAGATACGCAGTATTTT. Amino acid sequence: CASSKAGGPGDTQYF.

This clonotype occurred a few times. This sequence joins TRBV7-9 and TRBJ1-1; possible D gene TRBD1, 6 bases. Germline lookup yields CDR1 SEHNR and CDR2 FQNEAQ (reference sequence). Trimming shortened V by 5 bases and J by 5 bases, and 18 bases separated the two germline ends. CDR3 length equals 15 residues. CDR3 DNA: TGTGCCAGCAGCCTGTTGGGGGGCGCAAGTACTGAAGCTTTCTTT. Protein sequence: CASSLLGGASTEAFF. Combining the CDR3 with reference TRBV7-9 and TRBJ1-1 gives the whole variable domain DTGVSQNPRHKITKRGQNVTFRCDPISEHNRLYWYRQTLGQGPEFLTYFQNEAQLEKSRLLSDRFSAERPKGSFSTLEIQRTEQGDSAMYLCASSLLGGASTEAFFGQGTRLTVV.

The V call is TRBV7-2, the J call TRBJ2-7; D uncertain. Looked up from germline, CDR1 is SGHTA and CDR2 is FQGNSA. The ends were cut back, 5 bases at V and 2 bases at J, with 16 bases in the middle. This CDR3 spans 15 amino acids. In DNA, the CDR3 is TGTGCCAGCAGCCTGACCTCAGCCACAACCTACGAGCAGTACTTC. Translating gives CASSLTSATTYEQYF.

The CDR3 DNA reads TGTGCCAGCAGCCCCGGACAGGGTCCACCCTCCTACGAGCAGTACTTC. Protein sequence: CASSPGQGPPSYEQYF. This chain uses TRBV7-3 with TRBJ2-7; TRBD1 aligns across 8 bases. The CDR3 length is 16 residues. Germline V lookup: CDR1 SGHTA, CDR2 FQGTGA. V lost 5 bases and J lost 0; bases outside the gene matches: 9. The whole variable domain, filled in from reference TRBV7-3 and TRBJ2-7, reads GAGVSQTPSNKVTEKGKYVELRCDPISGHTALYWYRQSLGQGPEFLIYFQGTGAADDSGLPNDRFFAVRPEGSVSTLKIQRTERGDSAVYLCASSPGQGPPSYEQYFGPGTRLTVT.

In regard to this clonotype: At one of its ends the junction is not consistent with the germline gene, which may arise from a read error. The chain uses TRBV25-1 and TRBJ1-5; maybe TRBD1 (5 bases). CDR3 size: 16 residues. Germline lookup yields CDR1 MGHDK and CDR2 SYGVNS. CDR3 amino acids: CASSMGGPYSNQPRHF. CDR3 in DNA: TGTGCCAGCAGTATGGGGGGTCCATATAGCAATCAGCCCCGGCATTTT. Full variable domain (rest looked up from reference TRBV25-1 and TRBJ1-5): EADIYQTPRYLVIGTGKKITLECSQTMGHDKMYWYQQDPGMELHLIHYSYGVNSTEKGDLSSESTVSRIRTEHFPLTLESARPSHTSQYLCASSMGGPYSNQPRHFGDGTRLSIL.

This chain links TRBV7-8 with TRBJ2-1, with D unclear. Trimming removed 3 bases at V and 10 bases at J, with 16 bases between. The germline V gene encodes CDR1 SGHVS and CDR2 FQNEAQ. The CDR3 covers 14 residues. The CDR3: CASSLNSWGEEQFF. DNA for the CDR3: TGTGCCAGCAGCTTGAACTCCTGGGGTGAAGAGCAGTTCTTC.

This clonotype was recorded many times. The J gene is TRBJ1-6, the V gene TRBV30; 8 bases fit TRBD1. The germline CDR1 and CDR2 sequences are GTSNPN and SVGIG (reference sequence). This CDR3 contains 13 residues. Trimming removed 5 bases from V and 7 bases from J; junction bases left unmatched: 4. The CDR3 nucleotides are TGTGCCTGGGCGACAGGGGACAATTCACCCCTCCACTTT. Protein: CAWATGDNSPLHF.

Ten or more counts support this clonotype. V is TRBV3-1 and J is TRBJ1-1; D ambiguous. There are 14 residues in the CDR3. Per germline, CDR1 LGHDT and CDR2 YNNKEL (reference sequence). The germline V and J ends were trimmed by 4 bases and 4 bases, with 13 bases remaining between them. The CDR3 DNA sequence: TGTGCCAGCAGCCTCCCAGGAGGGAGCACTGAAGCTTTCTTT. Its translation is CASSLPGGSTEAFF.

This clonotype was observed a few times. The J gene is TRBJ2-1, the V gene TRBV20-1, with TRBD2 matching 7 bases. The J segment lost 5 bases and the V segment lost 2 bases, leaving 6 bases of the junction unmatched. The germline gives CDR1 DFQATT, CDR2 SNEGSKA (reference sequence). The CDR3 is made up of 14 amino acids. DNA for the CDR3: TGCAGTGCTAGAAGTCCTAGCGGCAACAATGAGCAGTTCTTC. As protein: CSARSPSGNNEQFF.

This clonotype was found many times. DNA for the CDR3: TGTGCCAGCTCACCGTCTCAAGAGACCCAGTACTTC. It encodes CASSPSQETQYF. The chain recombines TRBV18 with TRBJ2-5; D gene ambiguous. The V gene lost 3 bases and the J gene lost 2 bases, with 4 bases spanning the gap. Germline V CDR1 and CDR2: KGHSH, LQKENI. The CDR3 has 12 amino acids.

Only a few counts were recorded for this clonotype. The rearrangement joins TRBV27 to TRBJ1-4; D unclear. Per the germline V gene, CDR1 is MNHEY and CDR2 is SMNVEV (reference sequence). CDR3 length equals 14 residues. V was clipped by 0 bases and J by 13 bases, with 15 bases between them. The DNA of the CDR3 is TGTGCCAGCAGTTTATCGAGACTCCCAAAACGACTGTTTTTT. Residues: CASSLSRLPKRLFF.

This clonotype was detected many times. This chain uses TRBV23-1 with TRBJ1-5; D call uncertain. TRBV23-1 is identified as an open reading frame with a role that is uncertain. The CDR3 has 13 residues. V lost 7 bases and J 1 base, leaving 8 bases between the germline ends. The CDR3 DNA sequence: TGCGCCAGCAATTTAGGGAGCAATCAGCCCCAGCATTTT. Translation: CASNLGSNQPQHF.

This clonotype was counted a few times. This chain connects TRBV4-3 to TRBJ2-7; 8 positions match TRBD1. This CDR3 region has 16 residues. The junction had 7 bases not matched to a gene; V was cut back by 0 bases and J by 3 bases. CDR1 is LGHNA and CDR2 is YSLEER in the germline V gene. The CDR3 region is CASSQEPSGQGYEQYF. CDR3 coding DNA: TGCGCCAGCAGCCAAGAGCCAAGTGGACAGGGCTACGAGCAGTACTTC.

This clonotype came up many times. V is TRBV19 and J is TRBJ2-3; possible D gene TRBD2, 5 bases. Germline V gives CDR1 LNHDA, CDR2 SQIVND (reference sequence). Trimming cost V 6 bases and J 3 bases, with 16 bases left between them. This CDR3 region has 15 residues. The DNA of the CDR3 is TGTGCCAGTAGCGGAGGATATCCTCTTACAGATACGCAGTATTTT. Translated: CASSGGYPLTDTQYF.

This chain links TRBV7-2 with TRBJ2-3; weak D call: TRBD2 (5 bases). The CDR3 contains 13 residues. Trimming left V 6 bases short and J 6 bases short, with 13 bases between. Per the germline V gene, CDR1 is SGHTA and CDR2 is FQGNSA. The CDR3 DNA is TGTGCCAGCAGTTTATTATGGAGGGATACGCAGTATTTT. Protein product: CASSLLWRDTQYF.